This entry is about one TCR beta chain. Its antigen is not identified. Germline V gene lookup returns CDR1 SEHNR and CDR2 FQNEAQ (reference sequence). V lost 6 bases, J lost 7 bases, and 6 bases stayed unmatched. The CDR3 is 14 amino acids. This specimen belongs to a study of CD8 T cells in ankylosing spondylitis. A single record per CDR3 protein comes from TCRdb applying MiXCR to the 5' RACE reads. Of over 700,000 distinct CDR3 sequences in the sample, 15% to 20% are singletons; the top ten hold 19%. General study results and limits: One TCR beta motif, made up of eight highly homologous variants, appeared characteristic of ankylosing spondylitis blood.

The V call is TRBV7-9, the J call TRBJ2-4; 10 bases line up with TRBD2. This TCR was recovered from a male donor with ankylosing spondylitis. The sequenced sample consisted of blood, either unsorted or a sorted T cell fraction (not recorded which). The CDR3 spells CASSSSGRINIQYF. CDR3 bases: TGTGCCAGCAGTAGTAGCGGGAGGATTAACATTCAGTACTTC. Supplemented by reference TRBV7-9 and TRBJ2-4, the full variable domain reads DTGVSQNPRHKITKRGQNVTFRCDPISEHNRLYWYRQTLGQGPEFLTYFQNEAQLEKSRLLSDRFSAERPKGSFSTLEIQRTEQGDSAMYLCASSSSGRINIQYFGAGTRLSVL.